Listed here are 11 T cell receptor beta chains from one sample, sequenced in a study of cytomegalovirus exposure and HLA in healthy donors. The data were produced by immunoSEQ multiplex PCR, yet TCRdb's version contains in-frame clones alone and is incomplete. The table includes about 220,000 clones, about 90% detected once. Sequencing was carried out using PBMCs. All receptors derive from a woman aged 18 to 35 in good health and CMV-seronegative.

CDR3: CASSYSTGGGNYGYTF. The CDR3 DNA is TGTGCCAGCAGTTACTCTACAGGGGGCGGAAACTATGGCTACACCTTC. The rearrangement uses TRBV6-6 and TRBJ1-2; 9 nucleotides agree with TRBD1. This CDR3 spans 16 amino acids. Germline CDR1 is MNHNY and CDR2 is SVGAGI (reference sequence). Germline trimming cut 0 bases from V and 2 bases from J; bases unmatched to any gene: 4.

The rearrangement joins TRBV6-5 to TRBJ2-7, with TRBD1 matching over 8 bases. Germline-derived CDR1 and CDR2 are MNHEY and SVGAGI. The CDR3 totals 16 residues. V was pared by 0 bases and J by 5 bases, with 9 bases of the junction left unmatched. CDR3 sequence: CASSYSQTGASDEQYF. CDR3 nucleotides: TGTGCCAGCAGTTACTCCCAGACAGGGGCGAGCGACGAGCAGTACTTC.

The chain uses TRBV7-8 and TRBJ2-3; D may be TRBD2 (5 bases). CDR1 is SGHVS and CDR2 is FQNEAQ in the germline V gene. V was cut by 5 bases and J by 2 bases, with 14 bases left in between. This CDR3 region has 15 residues. The CDR3 DNA follows: TGTGCCAGCAGCCGGGGAAACCCGAACACAGATACGCAGTATTTT. Translation gives CASSRGNPNTDTQYF.

Here the CDR3 DNA reads TGTGCCAGCAGCCAACGGACAGGGAGAAGGACTGAAGCTTTCTTT. Amino acids: CASSQRTGRRTEAFF. This chain connects TRBV14 to TRBJ1-1, with TRBD1 identical over 8 bases. Germline V gene data show CDR1 as SGHDN and CDR2 as FVKESK. The CDR3 extends over 15 amino acids. Germline trimming cut 2 bases from V and 5 bases from J; bases unmatched to any gene: 7.

This clone was observed once. The V call is TRBV14, the J call TRBJ2-2; 9 bases match TRBD1. This CDR3 contains 15 residues. The ends lost 4 bases at V and 6 bases at J; junction bases unmatched: 6. Germline V lookup: CDR1 SGHDN, CDR2 FVKESK. The CDR3 DNA is TGTGCCAGCAGCCCACTGGGACAGGGTTCCGGGGAGCTGTTTTTT. Translating gives CASSPLGQGSGELFF. Variable domain in full (rest from reference TRBV14 and TRBJ2-2): EAGVTQFPSHSVIEKGQTVTLRCDPISGHDNLYWYRRVMGKEIKFLLHFVKESKQDESGMPNNRFLAERTGGTYSTLKVQPAELEDSGVYFCASSPLGQGSGELFFGEGSRLTVL.

On this clone itself: Other DNA variants within this sample encode the same CDR3. The rearrangement joins TRBV5-1 to TRBJ2-3, with TRBD2 matching 9 bases. V lost 0 bases, J lost 1 base, and 0 bases stayed unmatched. This CDR3 comprises 15 residues. Germline lookup yields CDR1 SGHRS and CDR2 YFSETQ. Here the CDR3 reads CASSLGTSGTDTQYF. CDR3 nucleotide sequence: TGCGCCAGCAGCTTGGGGACTAGCGGCACAGATACGCAGTATTTT.

This chain joins TRBV18 and TRBJ1-2; no clear D. The CDR3 runs to 13 residues. The germline CDR1 and CDR2 sequences are KGHSH and LQKENI. V lost 2 bases, J lost 7 bases, and 11 bases lay in between. The DNA of the CDR3 is TGTGCCAGCTCACCAGCGGATTTCGGTGGCTACACCTTC. This encodes CASSPADFGGYTF.

The chain links TRBV28 to TRBJ2-7, with a possible D match to TRBD2 (5 bases). The germline gives CDR1 MDHEN, CDR2 SYDVKM. The CDR3 is 15 residues long. V was pared by 4 bases and J by 0 bases, with 13 bases between. CDR3 loop: CASSSKVRGSYEQYF. The CDR3 nucleotides are TGTGCCAGCAGTTCTAAGGTCCGGGGCTCCTACGAGCAGTACTTC.

This chain connects TRBV19 to TRBJ1-1, with D perhaps TRBD1 (5 bases). The CDR3 sequence is 12 residues long. Trimming removed 5 bases at V and 5 bases at J, with 9 bases between. Germline CDR1 is LNHDA and CDR2 is SQIVND (reference sequence). DNA for the CDR3: TGTGCCAGTAGTCCAGGGTATACTGAAGCTTTCTTT. Translated: CASSPGYTEAFF.

J is TRBJ2-7 and V is TRBV9, with a weak D call TRBD2 (6 bases). Trimming cost V 0 bases and J 3 bases, with 13 bases left between them. The CDR3 length is 15 residues. The germline CDR1 and CDR2 sequences are SGDLS and YYNGEE. The DNA of the CDR3 is TGTGCCAGCAGCGTAGGCGGAGGGAGAGGCTACGAGCAGTACTTC. It is translated as CASSVGGGRGYEQYF.

This clone showed up just once. The chain links TRBV19 to TRBJ2-3, with TRBD2 as a possible D gene (6 bases). Per the germline V gene, CDR1 is LNHDA and CDR2 is SQIVND (reference sequence). The CDR3 length is 13 residues. V lost 7 bases and J lost 3, with 11 bases in between. The CDR3, as DNA: TGTGCCAGTACCCACGGGGGTACAGATACGCAGTATTTT. This encodes CASTHGGTDTQYF.